This T cell receptor beta chain is drawn from a study of cytomegalovirus exposure and HLA in healthy donors. Germline assignment: CDR1 SGHNT and CDR2 YYREEE (reference sequence). The CDR3 consists of 14 residues. After removal of 3 bases from V and 4 bases from J, the junction contained 3 bases not matched to a gene. PCR was performed using 60 Vbeta and 13 Jbeta primers. Profiling relied on immunoSEQ multiplex PCR, and the TCRdb table lists in-frame clones only, not all of them. The data contain 90,000 to 100,000 clones, under 75% of them singletons. This clonotype originated in a female donor in good health and CMV-seronegative. The chain links TRBV5-4 to TRBJ1-5, with 8 bases aligning to TRBD1. Sequenced input: PBMCs. CDR3 sequence: CASSSDRENQPQHF. CDR3 coding DNA: TGTGCCAGCAGCTCGGACAGGGAGAATCAGCCCCAGCATTTT.